These 14 T cell receptor beta chains were sequenced from one sample in a study of human T cells and chemical hapten exposure. Time point reported: patch test 2, 6 weeks after DPC sensitization. The sample's treatment: therapeutic diphenylcyclopropenone sensitization with weekly scalp DPC. Using its own MiXCR run on the RACE reads, TCRdb lists one record per CDR3 protein. The sample lists a few hundred thousand distinct CDR3 sequences; about 6% were seen once. The sample was whole blood, taken in connection with sensitization to the hapten diphenylcyclopropenone (DPC). The receptors here all came from a woman younger than 30 with alopecia areata. Some clones in this sample may be carry-over from other donors' samples.

This clonotype was detected many times. This rearrangement joins TRBV12-3 or TRBV12-4 to TRBJ2-3; no definite D call. Trimming removed 6 bases from V and 1 base from J, with 2 bases in between. This CDR3 contains 11 residues. CDR3 DNA: TGTGCCAGCAGACGCACAGATACGCAGTATTTT. Amino acids: CASRRTDTQYF.

This clonotype was seen ten or more times. The CDR3 spells CASGFYQSASTDTQYF. CDR3 nucleotide sequence: TGTGCTAGTGGTTTTTACCAATCAGCTAGCACAGATACGCAGTATTTT. The chain has TRBV12-5 and TRBJ2-3; D call uncertain. Germline V CDR1 and CDR2: LGHNT, FRNRAP. The CDR3 totals 16 residues. The V end was cut by 3 bases, the J end by 0 bases, with 13 bases between. Filled out from reference TRBV12-5 and TRBJ2-3, the complete variable domain reads DARVTQTPRHKVTEMGQEVTMRCQPILGHNTVFWYRQTMMQGLELLAYFRNRAPLDDSGMPKDRFSAEMPDATLATLKIQPSEPRDSAVYFCASGFYQSASTDTQYFGPGTRLTVL.

The genes are TRBV10-3 and TRBJ2-3; 13 nucleotides align to TRBD2. J lost 1 base, V lost 4 bases, and 2 bases had no gene match. Germline lookup yields CDR1 ENHRY and CDR2 SYGVKD. The CDR3 is made up of 16 amino acids. Here the CDR3 DNA reads TGTGCCATCAGTGCCGGACTAGCGGGGGGCACAGATACGCAGTATTTT. Its protein product is CAISAGLAGGTDTQYF.

This clonotype occurred many times. The CDR3 nucleotides read TGTGCCAGCAGTCCCCAGGGACCCGTGGCTAATGAAAAACTGTTTTTT. This translates into CASSPQGPVANEKLFF. This chain links TRBV12-3 or TRBV12-4 with TRBJ1-4; tentatively, D is TRBD1 (5 bases). Deletions cut 5 bases from V and 3 bases from J, with 16 bases between. This CDR3 contains 16 residues.

The genes are TRBV10-3 and TRBJ2-7, with D possibly TRBD2 on 5 matching bases. CDR3 length equals 14 residues. Trimming removed 3 bases at V and 0 bases at J, with 9 bases between. Per germline, CDR1 ENHRY and CDR2 SYGVKD. CDR3 bases: TGTGCCATCAGTGACCCGGGGTACTCCTACGAGCAGTACTTC. It translates to CAISDPGYSYEQYF.

The V gene is TRBV6-6, the J gene TRBJ1-6; D perhaps matches TRBD1 (5 bases). Trimming cost V 5 bases and J 0 bases, with 17 bases left between them. The CDR3 has 18 residues. Germline-derived CDR1 and CDR2 are MNHNY and SVGAGI (reference sequence). In DNA, the CDR3 is TGTGCCAGCAGTGGTAGACAGAGGGCCAGCTCCTATAATTCACCCCTCCACTTT. Its protein product is CASSGRQRASSYNSPLHF.

This clonotype was recorded many times. The gene calls are TRBV6-5 and TRBJ2-3, with a tentative D call TRBD2 (5 bases). CDR3 length: 14 residues. Trimming cost V 2 bases and J 1 base, with 7 bases left between them. Germline values: CDR1 MNHEY, CDR2 SVGAGI. CDR3 in DNA: TGTGCCAGCAGTTACGGGCGGGGCACAGATACGCAGTATTTT. Protein: CASSYGRGTDTQYF.

The chain couples TRBV4-1 to TRBJ2-1; 7 bases match TRBD2. The V and J ends lost 0 bases and 9 bases, in that order; junction bases with no gene match: 14. Germline CDR1 is MGHRA and CDR2 is YSYEKL. This CDR3 is 17 amino acids long. The CDR3: CASSQDWETSQDGEQFF. The DNA of the CDR3 is TGCGCCAGCAGCCAAGATTGGGAGACTAGCCAGGACGGTGAGCAGTTCTTC.

The CDR3 region is CASSVDYYAYEQYF. The DNA for the CDR3 is TGTGCCAGCAGTGTCGACTACTACGCCTACGAGCAGTACTTC. The V and J genes are TRBV2 and TRBJ2-7; a possible D gene is TRBD2 (5 bases). Germline lookup yields CDR1 SNHLY and CDR2 FYNNEI. The CDR3 runs to 14 residues. V lost 4 bases to trimming and J lost 2 bases, with 12 bases between them.

This clonotype was seen ten or more times. The chain combines TRBV3-1 with TRBJ1-1; D is undetermined. The germline CDR1 and CDR2 sequences are LGHDT and YNNKEL (reference sequence). The V gene lost 0 bases and the J gene lost 6 bases, with 11 bases spanning the gap. CDR3 length equals 14 residues. CDR3 protein: CASSQDRGLAEAFF. The DNA of the CDR3 is TGTGCCAGCAGCCAAGATCGGGGATTGGCTGAAGCTTTCTTT.

This clonotype was detected a few times. The rearrangement joins TRBV4-2 to TRBJ1-1; 7 bases fit TRBD1. Per the germline V gene, CDR1 is LGHNA and CDR2 is YNFKEQ. There are 14 residues in the CDR3. V dropped 4 bases and J dropped 7; count of bases not matched to a gene: 9. The CDR3 region has the DNA TGTGCCAGCAGCCCCGTCGGACAGGCTTATGAAGCTTTCTTT. Protein sequence: CASSPVGQAYEAFF.

This clonotype was counted only a few times. The genes are TRBV12-3 or TRBV12-4 and TRBJ2-7; D possibly corresponds to TRBD2 (6 bases). The CDR3 has 17 residues. Trimming removed 6 bases from V and 2 bases from J, with 23 bases in between. The CDR3 DNA reads as TGTGCCAGCAGAGACTCTAGCGCCCGGGGGAAAACCTACGAGCAGTACTTC. Protein product: CASRDSSARGKTYEQYF.

The chain has TRBV9 and TRBJ2-2, with D unresolved. The V gene's germline CDR1 is SGDLS and CDR2 YYNGEE. The CDR3 is 15 amino acids. Trimming took off 8 bases at V and 1 base at J, with 15 bases between the two ends. This CDR3 reads CASGRHSGNTGELFF. In DNA form, the CDR3 reads TGTGCCAGTGGACGACATTCAGGGAACACCGGGGAGCTGTTTTTT.

The chain recombines TRBV19 with TRBJ2-3; TRBD2 agrees at 11 bases. Germline CDR1 LNHDA, CDR2 SQIVND (reference sequence). After removal of 6 bases from V and 5 bases from J, the junction contained 7 bases not matched to a gene. This CDR3 comprises 15 residues. The CDR3 region is CASRGLAGGGDTQYF. The CDR3 DNA reads as TGTGCCAGTAGGGGCCTAGCGGGGGGCGGAGATACGCAGTATTTT.